The clone carrying this T cell receptor (beta chain) was observed a handful of times. The CDR3 consists of 12 residues. The ends were cut back, 3 bases at V and 5 bases at J, with 8 bases in the middle. CDR1 and CDR2 (germline): ENHRY, SYGVKD. This record belongs to a study of response to subunit inactivated influenza vaccine. TCRdb passed the RT-PCR reads through MiXCR, listing each CDR3 protein once. The sample lists approximately 500,000 distinct CDR3 sequences; 10% to 15% were seen once. The receptor comes from a man between 50 and 59 years old who received an inactivated influenza vaccine. The sequencing here drew on PBMCs from blood, taken more than 35 days after vaccination. V gene TRBV10-3 combines with J gene TRBJ2-7, with a weak D call TRBD1 (6 bases). CDR3 nucleotides: TGTGCCATCAGTGACAGGGGCAACGAGCAGTACTTC. Protein product: CAISDRGNEQYF.